Below are 22 T cell receptor beta chains sequenced from a single sample in a study of CD8 T cells in ankylosing spondylitis. Overall study results and limits: What seemed typical of ankylosing spondylitis blood was a TCR beta motif built from eight highly homologous variants.

TCRdb re-analysed the 5' RACE reads in MiXCR, keeping a single row per CDR3 protein. The sample has 750,000 to 850,000 distinct CDR3 sequences, 10% to 15% seen once. These receptors lack a known antigen. Sequences were obtained from blood, either unsorted or a sorted T cell fraction (not recorded which). The receptor source for this set is a male donor with ankylosing spondylitis.

The chain is built from TRBV20-1 and TRBJ1-1; possible D gene TRBD1, 6 bases. V was clipped by 0 bases and J by 0 bases, with 17 bases between them. Germline V gene lookup returns CDR1 DFQATT and CDR2 SNEGSKA (reference sequence). The CDR3 is made up of 17 amino acids. In DNA form, the CDR3 reads TGCAGTGCTAGAGATCACCCAACTACAGGGATGAACACTGAAGCTTTCTTT. It encodes CSARDHPTTGMNTEAFF.

The genes are TRBV5-5 and TRBJ2-1, with D uncertain. Germline-derived CDR1 and CDR2 are SGHKS and YYEKEE (reference sequence). The CDR3 spans 14 residues. V was pared by 2 bases and J by 3 bases, with 9 bases between. In DNA form, the CDR3 reads TGTGCCAGCAGCTTCGCCACGAACTACAATGAGCAGTTCTTC. This sequence encodes CASSFATNYNEQFF.

This clonotype was picked up many times. The CDR3 here is CASSLAPFYGYTF. In DNA form, the CDR3 reads TGCGCCAGCAGCTTGGCGCCGTTCTATGGCTACACCTTC. The chain carries TRBV5-1 and TRBJ1-2; D gene ambiguous. The V end lost 0 bases, the J end lost 4 bases, and 7 bases lay between the germline ends. The CDR3 is made up of 13 amino acids. Germline assignment: CDR1 SGHRS and CDR2 YFSETQ.

This clonotype appeared many times. The chain employs TRBV4-2 and TRBJ2-2, with D uncertain. Germline V CDR1 and CDR2: LGHNA, YNFKEQ. Deletions cut 4 bases from V and 0 bases from J, with 18 bases between. The CDR3 runs to 18 residues. Written as DNA, the CDR3 is TGTGCCAGCAGCCGAAAGGCAGATGGGCTAGCGAACACCGGGGAGCTGTTTTTT. It is translated as CASSRKADGLANTGELFF.

This chain uses TRBV20-1 with TRBJ2-1, with a tentative D call TRBD1 (6 bases). This CDR3 comprises 14 residues. Germline assignment: CDR1 DFQATT and CDR2 SNEGSKA (reference sequence). V was clipped by 6 bases and J by 5 bases, with 17 bases between them. This CDR3 reads CSAPKGHTNNEQFF. CDR3 bases: TGCAGTGCCCCGAAGGGACACACAAACAATGAGCAGTTCTTC.

J is TRBJ2-7 and V is TRBV28; D not resolved. This CDR3 is built from 14 residues. Germline V gives CDR1 MDHEN, CDR2 SYDVKM. With 3 bases removed from V and 2 bases from J, the gap between germline ends came to 11 bases. CDR3 protein: CASSFPGLPYEQYF. The CDR3 coding sequence is TGTGCCAGCAGTTTCCCCGGGCTGCCCTACGAGCAGTACTTC.

In this sample, this clonotype turned up a few times. The chain uses TRBV28 and TRBJ2-3; 8 bases match TRBD2. The CDR3 has 15 residues. The junction had 6 bases not matched to a gene; V was cut back by 5 bases and J by 2 bases. CDR1 and CDR2 from the germline V gene are MDHEN and SYDVKM. The CDR3 sequence: CASSLAGRPTDTQYF. In nucleotides, the CDR3 is TGTGCCAGCAGTCTAGCGGGCCGACCCACAGATACGCAGTATTTT.

This clonotype was counted only a few times. DNA of the CDR3: TGTGCCAGCACCGAAGTGGGTACAGATACGCAGTATTTT. Amino acids: CASTEVGTDTQYF. The V gene is TRBV6-1, the J gene TRBJ2-3; no clear D gene. Germline V lookup: CDR1 MNHNS, CDR2 SASEGT. V lost 7 bases and J lost 3, with 11 bases in between. The CDR3 extends over 13 amino acids.

As to this clonotype: Being one base from a much bigger clone, this may be a read error. The chain couples TRBV6-2 or TRBV6-3 to TRBJ1-5, with 8 bases identical to TRBD1. The CDR3 is 13 residues long. The germline V gene encodes CDR1 MNHEY and CDR2 SVGEGT. CDR3 coding DNA: TGTGCCAGCAGCCGGGGACAGGATCAGCCCCAGCAGTTT. Its translation: CASSRGQDQPQQF.

The J gene is TRBJ1-1, the V gene TRBV5-1, with D unresolved. This CDR3 is 13 amino acids long. V shed 1 base and J shed 1 base, with 5 bases lying between them. Germline V gene lookup returns CDR1 SGHRS and CDR2 YFSETQ. The CDR3 protein is CASSLKANTEAFF. The DNA of the CDR3 is TGCGCCAGCAGCTTGAAAGCGAACACTGAAGCTTTCTTT.

The V and J genes are TRBV6-2 or TRBV6-3 and TRBJ2-7, with D perhaps matching TRBD2 (6 bases). Between the trimmed V and J ends, which lost 6 bases and 6 bases, there was a span of 18 bases. The CDR3 has 14 amino acids. Germline CDR1 and CDR2: MNHEY and SVGEGT. The CDR3 loop is CASRNRRLGGEQYF. The DNA of the CDR3 is TGTGCCAGCAGAAACAGGAGGCTGGGGGGCGAGCAGTACTTC.

The chain combines TRBV7-2 with TRBJ1-2; D is unresolved. Trimming took off 1 base at V and 2 bases at J, with 11 bases between the two ends. CDR1 and CDR2 (germline): SGHTA, FQGNSA. The CDR3 has 15 amino acids. The CDR3 protein is CASSLGRAGNYGYTF. CDR3 nucleotide sequence: TGTGCCAGCAGCTTAGGGCGGGCGGGGAACTATGGCTACACCTTC.

In this sample, this clonotype turned up many times. The chain couples TRBV20-1 to TRBJ2-1; TRBD2 aligns across 9 bases. The trim removed 5 bases at V and 7 bases at J, leaving 9 bases unmatched. The CDR3 extends over 14 amino acids. CDR1 and CDR2 from the germline V gene are DFQATT and SNEGSKA (reference sequence). This chain's CDR3 is CSAPLWRGGNEQFF. CDR3 sequence (DNA): TGCAGTGCTCCGCTGTGGCGGGGGGGTAATGAGCAGTTCTTC.

This clonotype was detected a few times. The chain employs TRBV3-1 and TRBJ2-7; TRBD1 might be the D (5 bases). Germline CDR1 LGHDT, CDR2 YNNKEL (reference sequence). Trimming removed 0 bases from V and 4 bases from J, with 10 bases in between. CDR3 length: 14 residues. DNA for the CDR3: TGTGCCAGCAGCCAAGAAATTGGGGCATACGAGCAGTACTTC. It yields the protein CASSQEIGAYEQYF.

This clonotype was found many times. V is TRBV5-1 and J is TRBJ2-1; D call uncertain. V was trimmed by 0 bases and J by 5 bases, leaving 9 bases between them. The CDR3 loop spans 14 amino acids. Germline V gene lookup returns CDR1 SGHRS and CDR2 YFSETQ. DNA of the CDR3: TGCGCCAGCAGCTTGGTTCGGGCAAACAATGAGCAGTTCTTC. Amino acids: CASSLVRANNEQFF.

Only a few counts were recorded for this clonotype. This chain links TRBV27 with TRBJ2-2, with D possibly being TRBD2 (6 bases). The CDR3 totals 15 residues. Germline-derived CDR1 and CDR2 are MNHEY and SMNVEV (reference sequence). V lost 5 bases and J 6 bases, leaving 16 bases between the germline ends. CDR3: CASSTNGGSAGELFF. CDR3 DNA sequence: TGTGCCAGCAGTACGAATGGGGGGTCGGCCGGGGAGCTGTTTTTT.

V usage is TRBV20-1 and J usage is TRBJ2-3; 7 bases map to TRBD2. The germline CDR1 and CDR2 sequences are DFQATT and SNEGSKA (reference sequence). CDR3 length equals 14 residues. V gave up 1 base and J gave up 1 base; unmatched junction bases: 2. CDR3 in DNA: TGCAGTGCTAGAGTAGCGGGTCGCACAGATACGCAGTATTTT. Encoded protein: CSARVAGRTDTQYF.

J is TRBJ2-1 and V is TRBV20-1; 8 nucleotides align to TRBD1. Germline CDR1 is DFQATT and CDR2 is SNEGSKA (reference sequence). The junction had 17 bases not matched to a gene; V was cut back by 6 bases and J by 1 base. This CDR3 spans 18 amino acids. In nucleotides, the CDR3 is TGCAGTGCCTTGGGGGCACTACAGGGGGGCAGATCCTACAATGAGCAGTTCTTC. Its translation: CSALGALQGGRSYNEQFF.

J is TRBJ2-1 and V is TRBV6-2 or TRBV6-3; 11 bases map to TRBD2. The CDR3 extends over 21 amino acids. V shed 6 bases, J shed 2 bases, and the junction held 21 bases outside the gene matches. The germline CDR1 and CDR2 sequences are MNHEY and SVGEGT. The CDR3 spells CASRRRPQFSTSGDTYNEQFF. As DNA, the CDR3 is TGTGCCAGCAGGCGACGCCCTCAGTTTTCGACTAGCGGGGATACCTACAATGAGCAGTTCTTC.

This clonotype was detected ten times or more. The J gene is TRBJ2-5, the V gene TRBV20-1, with TRBD1 matching 8 bases. The junction had 9 bases not matched to a gene; V was cut back by 4 bases and J by 5 bases. Per germline, CDR1 DFQATT and CDR2 SNEGSKA (reference sequence). The CDR3 length is 14 residues. CDR3 nucleotides: TGCAGTGCTATTCGCAGGGGGCTCGGGGAGACCCAGTACTTC. It encodes CSAIRRGLGETQYF.

In this sample, this clonotype turned up a few times. The J gene is TRBJ2-6, the V gene TRBV10-3; 11 bases line up with TRBD2. CDR3 length: 17 residues. V trimming: 10 bases; J trimming: 0 bases; junction bases outside the gene matches: 8. Germline lookup yields CDR1 ENHRY and CDR2 SYGVKD. Written as DNA, the CDR3 is TGTGCCACCTACCTCGGACTAGCGGGCTCTGGGGCCAACGTCCTGACTTTC. Translation: CATYLGLAGSGANVLTF.

The table lists this clonotype with many counts. The chain joins TRBV5-1 to TRBJ2-7, with D unclear. Germline lookup yields CDR1 SGHRS and CDR2 YFSETQ. The CDR3 totals 14 residues. The V end was cut by 1 base, the J end by 5 bases, with 13 bases between. The CDR3 region is CASSLSNGVHEQYF. CDR3 nucleotide sequence: TGCGCCAGCAGCTTGAGTAACGGCGTCCACGAGCAGTACTTC.